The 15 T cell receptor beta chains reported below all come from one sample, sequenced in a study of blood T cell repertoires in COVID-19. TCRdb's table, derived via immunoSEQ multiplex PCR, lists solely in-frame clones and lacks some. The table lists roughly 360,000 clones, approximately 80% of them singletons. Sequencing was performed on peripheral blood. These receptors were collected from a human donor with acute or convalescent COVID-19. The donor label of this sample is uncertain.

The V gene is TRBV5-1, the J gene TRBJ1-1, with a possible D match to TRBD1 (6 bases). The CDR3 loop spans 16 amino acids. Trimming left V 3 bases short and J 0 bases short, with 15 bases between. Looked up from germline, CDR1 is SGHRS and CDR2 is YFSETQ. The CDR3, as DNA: TGCGCCAGCAGCTGGAGTACAGGGTCGGTGAACACTGAAGCTTTCTTT. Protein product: CASSWSTGSVNTEAFF.

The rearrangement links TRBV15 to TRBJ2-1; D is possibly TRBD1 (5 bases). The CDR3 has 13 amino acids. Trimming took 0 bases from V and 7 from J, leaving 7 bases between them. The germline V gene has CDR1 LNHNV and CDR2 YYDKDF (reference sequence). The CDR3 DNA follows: TGTGCCACCAGCAGAGATCCAGGGAATGAGCAGTTCTTC. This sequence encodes CATSRDPGNEQFF.

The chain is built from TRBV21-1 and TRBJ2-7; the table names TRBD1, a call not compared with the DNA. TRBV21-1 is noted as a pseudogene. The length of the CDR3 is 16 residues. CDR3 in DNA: TGTGCCAGCAGCAAAGTGGACAGGCCGTTGGTAAACGAGCAGTACTTC. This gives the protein CASSKVDRPLVNEQYF.

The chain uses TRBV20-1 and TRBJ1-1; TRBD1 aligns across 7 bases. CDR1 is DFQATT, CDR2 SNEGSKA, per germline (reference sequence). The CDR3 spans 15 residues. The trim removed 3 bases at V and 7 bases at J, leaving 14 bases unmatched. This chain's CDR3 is CSASLPGQWIYEAFF. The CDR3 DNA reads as TGCAGTGCTAGTCTTCCGGGACAGTGGATTTATGAAGCTTTCTTT.

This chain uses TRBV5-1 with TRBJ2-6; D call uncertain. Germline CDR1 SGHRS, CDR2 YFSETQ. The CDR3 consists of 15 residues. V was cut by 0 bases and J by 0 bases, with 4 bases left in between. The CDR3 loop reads CASSLAVSGANVLTF. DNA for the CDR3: TGCGCCAGCAGCTTGGCGGTCTCTGGGGCCAACGTCCTGACTTTC. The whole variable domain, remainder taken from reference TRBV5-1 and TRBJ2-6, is KAGVTQTPRYLIKTRGQQVTLSCSPISGHRSVSWYQQTPGQGLQFLFEYFSETQRNKGNFPGRFSGRQFSNSRSEMNVSTLELGDSALYLCASSLAVSGANVLTFGAGSRLTVL.

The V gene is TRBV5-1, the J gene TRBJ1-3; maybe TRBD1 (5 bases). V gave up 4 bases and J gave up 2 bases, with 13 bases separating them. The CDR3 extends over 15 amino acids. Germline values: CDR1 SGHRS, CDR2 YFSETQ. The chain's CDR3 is CASSAGGSPGNTIYF. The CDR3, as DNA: TGCGCCAGCAGCGCGGGGGGTAGTCCTGGAAACACCATATATTTT.

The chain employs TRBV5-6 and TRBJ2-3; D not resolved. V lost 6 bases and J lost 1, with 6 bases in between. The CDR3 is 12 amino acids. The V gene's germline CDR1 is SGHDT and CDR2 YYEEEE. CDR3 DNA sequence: TGTGCCAGCAAGAGGCGCACAGATACGCAGTATTTT. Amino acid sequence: CASKRRTDTQYF.

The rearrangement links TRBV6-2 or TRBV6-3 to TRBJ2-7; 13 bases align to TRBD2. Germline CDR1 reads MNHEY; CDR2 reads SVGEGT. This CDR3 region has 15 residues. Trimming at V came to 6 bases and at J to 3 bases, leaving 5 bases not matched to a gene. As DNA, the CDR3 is TGTGCCAGCAGCGACAGGACTAGCGGGGGCTACGAGCAGTACTTC. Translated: CASSDRTSGGYEQYF.

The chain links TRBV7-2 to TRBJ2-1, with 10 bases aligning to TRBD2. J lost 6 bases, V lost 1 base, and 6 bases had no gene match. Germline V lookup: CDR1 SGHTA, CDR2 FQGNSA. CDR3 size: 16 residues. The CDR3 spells CASSLEGASGSNEQFF. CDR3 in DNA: TGTGCCAGCAGCTTAGAAGGGGCTAGCGGGAGCAATGAGCAGTTCTTC. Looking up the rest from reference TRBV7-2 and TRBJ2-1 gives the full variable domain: GAGVSQSPSNKVTEKGKDVELRCDPISGHTALYWYRQSLGQGLEFLIYFQGNSAPDKSGLPSDRFSAERTGGSVSTLTIQRTQQEDSAVYLCASSLEGASGSNEQFFGPGTRLTVL.

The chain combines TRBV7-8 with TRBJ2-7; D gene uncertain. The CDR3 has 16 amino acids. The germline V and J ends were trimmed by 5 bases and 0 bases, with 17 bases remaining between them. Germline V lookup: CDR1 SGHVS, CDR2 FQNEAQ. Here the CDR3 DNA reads TGTGCCAGCAGCCAACAAAACAGCCGAAACTCCTACGAGCAGTACTTC. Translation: CASSQQNSRNSYEQYF.

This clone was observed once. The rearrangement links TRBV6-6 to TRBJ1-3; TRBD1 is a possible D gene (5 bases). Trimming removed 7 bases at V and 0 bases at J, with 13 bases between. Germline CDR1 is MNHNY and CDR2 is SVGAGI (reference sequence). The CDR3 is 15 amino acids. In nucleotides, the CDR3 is TGTGCCAGCACTTCGCAGGGTCCCTCTGGAAACACCATATATTTT. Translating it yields CASTSQGPSGNTIYF.

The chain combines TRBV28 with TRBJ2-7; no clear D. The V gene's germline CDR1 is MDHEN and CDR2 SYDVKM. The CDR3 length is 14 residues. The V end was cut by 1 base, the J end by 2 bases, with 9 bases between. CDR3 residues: CASSLSPPPYEQYF. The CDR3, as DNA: TGTGCCAGCAGTTTATCCCCTCCTCCCTACGAGCAGTACTTC.

In nucleotides, the CDR3 is TGTGCCAGTAGTATAGCAGGCCGGACTGCTTACGAGCAGTACTTC. Translation: CASSIAGRTAYEQYF. This chain connects TRBV19 to TRBJ2-7, with D maybe TRBD2 (5 bases). CDR3 size: 15 residues. Per the germline V gene, CDR1 is LNHDA and CDR2 is SQIVND (reference sequence). V dropped 1 base and J dropped 4 bases, with 14 bases sitting between them.

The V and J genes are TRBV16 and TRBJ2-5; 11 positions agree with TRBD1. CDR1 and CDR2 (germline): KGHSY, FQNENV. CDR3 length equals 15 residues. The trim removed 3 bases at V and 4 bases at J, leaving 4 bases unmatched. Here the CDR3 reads CASSHWTGGRETQYF. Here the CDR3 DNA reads TGTGCCAGCAGCCACTGGACAGGGGGCCGAGAGACCCAGTACTTC.

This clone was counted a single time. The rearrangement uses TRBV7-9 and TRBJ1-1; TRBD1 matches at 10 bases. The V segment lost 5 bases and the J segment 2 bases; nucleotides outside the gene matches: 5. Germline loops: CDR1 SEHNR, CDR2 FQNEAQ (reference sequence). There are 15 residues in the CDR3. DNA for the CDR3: TGTGCCAGCAGCCATGGACAGGGGGTTAACACTGAAGCTTTCTTT. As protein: CASSHGQGVNTEAFF.